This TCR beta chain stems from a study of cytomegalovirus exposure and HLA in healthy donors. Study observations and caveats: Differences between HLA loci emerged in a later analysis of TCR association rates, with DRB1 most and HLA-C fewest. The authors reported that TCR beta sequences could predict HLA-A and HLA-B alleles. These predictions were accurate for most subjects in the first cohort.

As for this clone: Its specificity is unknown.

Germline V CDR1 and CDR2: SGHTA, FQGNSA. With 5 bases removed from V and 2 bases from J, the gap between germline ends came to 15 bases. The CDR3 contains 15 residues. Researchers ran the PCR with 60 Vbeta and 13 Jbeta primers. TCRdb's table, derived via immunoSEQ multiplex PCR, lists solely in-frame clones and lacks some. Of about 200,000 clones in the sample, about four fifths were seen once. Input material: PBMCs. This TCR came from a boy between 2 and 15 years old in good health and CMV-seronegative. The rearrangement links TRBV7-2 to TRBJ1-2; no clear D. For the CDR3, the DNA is TGTGCCAGCAGCCCGGGGAGGGCCCTGAACTATGGCTACACCTTC. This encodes CASSPGRALNYGYTF.